Below are 11 T cell receptor beta chains sequenced from a single sample in a study of blood T cell repertoires in COVID-19. Measured with immunoSEQ multiplex PCR; TCRdb has only the in-frame clones, and not every one. The top ten clones hold approximately 0.96% of a sample with 300,000 to 400,000 clones, 70% to 90% of them seen once. The specimen was PBMCs or T cells enriched from blood (not recorded which). The source of these receptors is a woman younger than 45 with acute COVID-19.

This chain links TRBV7-9 with TRBJ1-4, with a weak D call TRBD1 (5 bases). This CDR3 comprises 16 residues. Germline CDR1 is SEHNR and CDR2 is FQNEAQ (reference sequence). V gave up 3 bases and J gave up 2 bases, with 13 bases separating them. CDR3 nucleotides: TGTGCCAGCAGCTTTAGGGGTAGTTCGACTAATGAAAAACTGTTTTTT. It encodes CASSFRGSSTNEKLFF.

The chain is built from TRBV14 and TRBJ1-6; 8 positions agree with TRBD1. Germline trimming cut 4 bases from V and 9 bases from J; bases unmatched to any gene: 8. Germline V gene data show CDR1 as SGHDN and CDR2 as FVKESK. This CDR3 is built from 15 residues. For the CDR3, the DNA is TGTGCCAGCAGCCTTTCCGCGGGACAGGCTTCACCCCTCCACTTT. Its protein product is CASSLSAGQASPLHF.

The chain combines TRBV7-2 with TRBJ1-1; the D is unclear. Per the germline V gene, CDR1 is SGHTA and CDR2 is FQGNSA. This CDR3 has 13 amino acids. The ends were cut back, 2 bases at V and 4 bases at J, with 8 bases in the middle. CDR3 nucleotides: TGTGCCAGCAGCTTACGAGGGTTCACTGAAGCTTTCTTT. This codes for CASSLRGFTEAFF.

The CDR3 DNA sequence: TGTGCCAGCAGCTTAGAAGTCGGTGGCTCCTACGAGCAGTACTTC. This codes for CASSLEVGGSYEQYF. The chain is built from TRBV7-9 and TRBJ2-7; D is unclear. The V gene lost 1 base and the J gene lost 0 bases, with 10 bases spanning the gap. This CDR3 is built from 15 residues. Per the germline V gene, CDR1 is SEHNR and CDR2 is FQNEAQ (reference sequence). The full variable domain, completed using reference TRBV7-9 and TRBJ2-7, is DTGVSQNPRHKITKRGQNVTFRCDPISEHNRLYWYRQTLGQGPEFLTYFQNEAQLEKSRLLSDRFSAERPKGSFSTLEIQRTEQGDSAMYLCASSLEVGGSYEQYFGPGTRLTVT.

The chain joins TRBV19 to TRBJ1-1; tentative D call: TRBD1 (6 bases). Germline CDR1 and CDR2: LNHDA and SQIVND (reference sequence). This CDR3 comprises 10 residues. CDR3 loop: CATRTARAFF. CDR3 sequence (DNA): TGTGCGACTCGGACAGCTCGAGCTTTCTTT.

About this clone: Within the sample, other DNA sequences also encode this same CDR3. The chain combines TRBV9 with TRBJ2-7; unclear D gene. Germline CDR1 SGDLS, CDR2 YYNGEE. The CDR3 runs to 13 residues. Trimming pared 0 bases from V and 6 bases from J, leaving 10 bases between. For the CDR3, the DNA is TGTGCCAGCAGCGTAGGGAGTCGGAGCGAGCAGTACTTC. Translating gives CASSVGSRSEQYF.

CDR3 protein: CASTPRLGLEKLFF. Here the CDR3 DNA reads TGTGCCAGTACCCCCAGACTAGGGTTAGAAAAACTGTTTTTT. The V gene is TRBV19, the J gene TRBJ1-4, with D uncertain. The CDR3 sequence is 14 residues long. V was clipped by 7 bases and J by 8 bases, with 17 bases between them. CDR1 and CDR2 (germline): LNHDA, SQIVND (reference sequence).

The CDR3: CASSVAGDQPQHF. CDR3 DNA: TGTGCCAGCAGCGTAGCAGGGGATCAGCCCCAGCATTTT. The chain combines TRBV9 with TRBJ1-5, with a weak D call TRBD1 (6 bases). The germline V and J ends were trimmed by 0 bases and 5 bases, with 6 bases remaining between them. The V gene's germline CDR1 is SGDLS and CDR2 YYNGEE. This CDR3 spans 13 amino acids.

This rearrangement joins TRBV9 to TRBJ2-7; TRBD1 aligns across 12 bases. Per germline, CDR1 SGDLS and CDR2 YYNGEE. The CDR3 is 15 residues long. V was clipped by 3 bases and J by 3 bases; unmatched bases: 4. The CDR3 DNA reads as TGTGCCAGCAGCGAGGGGACAGGGGGCAGCTACGAGCAGTACTTC. This translates into CASSEGTGGSYEQYF.

This sequence joins TRBV20-1 and TRBJ2-7, with D perhaps matching TRBD2 (6 bases). Germline lookup yields CDR1 DFQATT and CDR2 SNEGSKA (reference sequence). Trimming shortened V by 3 bases and J by 2 bases, and 11 bases separated the two germline ends. The CDR3 sequence is 13 residues long. This chain's CDR3 is CSASGGTTYEQYF. DNA of the CDR3: TGCAGTGCTAGTGGCGGGACCACCTACGAGCAGTACTTC.

This chain connects TRBV12-5 to TRBJ2-7; TRBD1 matches 7 bases. Germline V gene sequence: CDR1 LGHNT, CDR2 FRNRAP. The length of the CDR3 is 15 residues. The junction had 12 bases not matched to a gene; V was cut back by 7 bases and J by 3 bases. The CDR3: CASAPLTGSGYEQYF. In nucleotides, the CDR3 is TGTGCTAGTGCCCCTTTGACAGGGTCGGGCTACGAGCAGTACTTC.